Listed below are T cell receptor beta chains from one sample, sequenced in a study of blood T cell repertoires in COVID-19. Clones were read by immunoSEQ multiplex PCR, and TCRdb kept only the in-frame ones, dropping some. The profile shows fewer than 250,000 clones, around 82% of them singletons. Sequencing was carried out using PBMCs or T cells enriched from blood (not recorded which). The receptors were sampled from a woman aged 35 to 49 who had been exposed to COVID-19. Both conserved end residues are part of each CDR3. Fields, in order: D gene, V gene, J gene, clone size, CDR3 protein, CDR3 DNA. D genes are given only for firm matches. Only part of the rows carry a size: once, few, many, or a class if the clone is expanded.

>TRBD1|TRBV28|TRBJ1-1|-
CASSPPTGMNTEAFF
TGTGCCAGCAGTCCTCCGACAGGGATGAACACTGAAGCTTTCTTT
>-|TRBV6-2/TRBV6-3|TRBJ2-2|-
CASSWGGARTGELFF
TGTGCCAGCAGTTGGGGTGGGGCCCGAACCGGGGAGCTGTTTTTT
>-|TRBV30|TRBJ2-1|-
CAWRSRLVEQFF
TGTGCCTGGAGAAGCAGGTTGGTTGAGCAGTTCTTC
>TRBD2|TRBV6-1|TRBJ2-1|-
CASSERVGRGKDNEQFF
TGTGCCAGCAGTGAAAGGGTTGGGCGGGGGAAAGACAATGAGCAGTTCTTC
>TRBD2|TRBV6-2/TRBV6-3|TRBJ2-1|-
CASSYRPAGHDVSEQFF
TGTGCCAGCAGTTACAGGCCAGCGGGGCACGACGTAAGTGAGCAGTTCTTC
>TRBD1|TRBV7-6|TRBJ2-1|-
CASSLARPGQGYNEQFF
TGTGCCAGCAGCTTAGCAAGACCGGGACAGGGCTACAATGAGCAGTTCTTC
>-|TRBV6-2/TRBV6-3|TRBJ2-3|-
CASSYGEVSGTDTQYF
TGTGCCAGCAGTTATGGGGAGGTGAGCGGCACAGATACGCAGTATTTT
>TRBD2|TRBV15|TRBJ2-1|-
CATTLSSGGTNEQFF
TGTGCCACCACCCTCTCTAGCGGGGGAACCAATGAGCAGTTCTTC
>-|TRBV29-1|TRBJ2-1|-
CSSPARLGYNEQFF
TGCAGCAGTCCCGCGAGACTAGGGTACAATGAGCAGTTCTTC
>TRBD1|TRBV19|TRBJ1-5|-
CASGQGEVSNQPQHF
TGTGCTTCAGGACAGGGGGAAGTAAGCAATCAGCCCCAGCATTTT
>-|TRBV5-4|TRBJ1-5|-
CASSWQGANQPQHF
TGTGCCAGCAGCTGGCAAGGGGCGAATCAGCCCCAGCATTTT
>TRBD2|TRBV11-3|TRBJ2-1|-
CASSLAGGRDEQFF
TGTGCCAGCAGCCTAGCGGGGGGGCGGGATGAGCAGTTCTTC
>-|TRBV6-5|TRBJ2-5|-
CASSWGGYETQYF
TGTGCCAGCAGTTGGGGAGGTTATGAGACCCAGTACTTC
>TRBD2|TRBV6-5|TRBJ2-1|-
CASSTGRLGNNEQFF
TGTGCCAGCAGTACCGGGAGGCTTGGGAACAATGAGCAGTTCTTC
>TRBD2|TRBV10-3|TRBJ2-1|-
CAINSGTSVSEQFF
TGTGCCATCAATTCCGGGACTAGCGTTAGTGAGCAGTTCTTC
>-|TRBV2|TRBJ2-1|medium-sized
CASSEYRTAEQFF
TGTGCCAGCAGTGAATATCGAACAGCTGAGCAGTTCTTC
>TRBD2|TRBV4-2|TRBJ2-3|-
CASSQEFLAGGRTDTQYF
TGTGCCAGCAGCCAAGAATTCCTAGCGGGGGGTCGCACAGATACGCAGTATTTT
>TRBD1|TRBV6-5|TRBJ1-2|-
CASSSTGEGRRGYTF
TGTGCCAGCAGCTCGACAGGGGAGGGCAGGCGGGGCTACACCTTC
>TRBD2|TRBV29-1|TRBJ2-7|-
CSVSGTNMYEQYF
TGCAGCGTTTCCGGGACTAACATGTACGAGCAGTACTTC
>TRBD1|TRBV6-2/TRBV6-3|TRBJ1-4|-
CASSLPGQGPANEKLFF
TGTGCCAGCAGTCTTCCCGGACAGGGCCCGGCTAATGAAAAACTGTTTTTT
>-|TRBV10-2|TRBJ2-1|-
CASRAGLANEQFF
TGCGCCAGCAGGGCAGGTCTAGCTAATGAGCAGTTCTTC
>-|TRBV18|TRBJ1-5|-
CASSPRGGGNQPQHF
TGTGCCAGCTCACCTCGTGGGGGCGGCAATCAGCCCCAGCATTTT
>-|TRBV2|TRBJ1-6|-
CASRPSGDNSPLHF
TGTGCCAGCAGGCCGTCAGGGGATAATTCACCCCTCCACTTT
>TRBD1|TRBV29-1|TRBJ1-1|-
CSVEVTGGSSSEAFF
TGCAGCGTTGAAGTCACAGGGGGGAGTAGCTCTGAAGCTTTCTTT
>TRBD1|TRBV24-1|TRBJ1-2|-
CATSDSGQPSFYGYTF
TGTGCCACCAGTGATTCGGGACAGCCCAGCTTCTATGGCTACACCTTC
>-|TRBV5-1|TRBJ1-2|-
CASSDFKTNYGYTF
TGCGCCAGCAGCGACTTTAAGACCAACTATGGCTACACCTTC
>-|TRBV2|TRBJ2-3|-
CASSVSGPPTDTQYF
TGTGCCAGCAGTGTTAGCGGCCCACCCACAGATACGCAGTATTTT
>-|TRBV4-2|TRBJ1-3|-
CASSRLGGGSSGNTIYF
TGTGCCAGCAGCCGACTTGGGGGGGGGAGCTCTGGAAACACCATATATTTT
>TRBD1|TRBV4-2|TRBJ1-3|-
CASSQEGRGSLSGNTIYF
TGTGCCAGCAGCCAAGAGGGCAGGGGGTCCCTCTCTGGAAACACCATATATTTT
>-|TRBV7-2|TRBJ1-1|-
CASSLRGVGTEAFF
TGTGCCAGCAGCCTCCGCGGGGTGGGCACTGAAGCTTTCTTT
>-|TRBV19|TRBJ2-1|few
CATTLGSYNEQFF
TGTGCCACCACCCTGGGCAGTTACAATGAGCAGTTCTTC
>-|TRBV7-9|TRBJ2-7|once
CASNNYGVAKTHGEQYF
TGTGCCAGCAACAACTACGGGGTGGCGAAAACCCACGGGGAGCAGTACTTC
>-|TRBV6-5|TRBJ2-1|-
CASASRRGSGEQFF
TGTGCCAGTGCGAGTCGAAGGGGCTCTGGAGAGCAGTTCTTC
>-|TRBV6-5|TRBJ1-1|-
CASSLTPRGTEAFF
TGTGCCAGCAGCCTAACCCCCCGAGGCACTGAAGCTTTCTTT
>-|TRBV27|TRBJ1-6|-
CASSTEAVYNSPLHF
TGTGCCAGCAGTACCGAGGCTGTCTATAATTCACCCCTCCACTTT
>-|TRBV12-5|TRBJ2-1|few
CASGPDLANEQFF
TGTGCTAGTGGTCCGGACTTGGCCAATGAGCAGTTCTTC
>TRBD1|TRBV9|TRBJ1-3|-
CASSSQQGFGNTIYF
TGTGCCAGCAGCTCCCAACAGGGGTTTGGAAACACCATATATTTT
>-|TRBV21-1|TRBJ2-5|-
CASSPLAQWTGGQETQYF
TGTGCCAGCAGCCCCCTGGCCCAATGGACAGGAGGGCAAGAGACCCAGTACTTC
>-|TRBV19|TRBJ1-2|-
CASLYTAGSYGYTF
TGTGCCAGCCTCTACACAGCGGGATCCTATGGCTACACCTTC
>TRBD2|TRBV4-2|TRBJ2-1|few
CASSQVSLAGGRPEQFF
TGTGCCAGCAGCCAAGTCTCCCTAGCGGGGGGGCGACCCGAGCAGTTCTTC
>TRBD2|TRBV19|TRBJ2-5|-
CASSPHSSGGYQETQYF
TGTGCCAGTAGTCCACACTCTAGCGGGGGGTACCAAGAGACCCAGTACTTC
>-|TRBV5-1|TRBJ1-3|-
CASSADSSSGNTIYF
TGCGCCAGCAGCGCCGACAGTAGCTCTGGAAACACCATATATTTT
>-|TRBV30|TRBJ2-1|-
CAWSVGTSIYNEQFF
TGTGCCTGGAGTGTAGGGACAAGCATCTACAATGAGCAGTTCTTC
>TRBD1|TRBV4-2|TRBJ1-1|-
CASSQETGSLNTEAFF
TGTGCCAGCAGCCAAGAGACAGGGTCATTGAACACTGAAGCTTTCTTT
>TRBD1|TRBV5-1|TRBJ1-1|few
CASSLGQVNTEAFF
TGCGCCAGCAGCCTTGGACAGGTCAACACTGAAGCTTTCTTT